The rows below give T cell receptor beta chains drawn from one sample of a study of graft-versus-host responses after intestinal transplantation. TCRdb's table, derived via immunoSEQ multiplex PCR, lists solely in-frame clones and lacks some. The sample shows around 90,000 clones, about 93% of them seen only once. What these receptors recognize is not known. The material sequenced was unstimulated CD8+ T cells sorted from spleen or lymph node cells, taken before intestinal transplant. Source of these receptors: a human donor who received an intestinal transplant. Both conserved end residues are part of each CDR3. The order of the fields is CDR3 length, V gene, clone size, J gene, D gene, CDR3 protein, CDR3 DNA. The D gene is left open where the match is weak. For some rows the clone size is stated as once, few or many, or as a class when expanded; others skip it.

15	TRBV25-1	NA	TRBJ2-5	TRBD1	CASSDWPTGEETQYF	TGTGCCAGCAGTGATTGGCCCACAGGGGAAGAGACCCAGTACTTC
19	TRBV11-2	NA	TRBJ2-2	TRBD2	CASSLLSTSGRALGGELFF	TGTGCCAGCAGCTTACTCTCTACTAGCGGGAGGGCCCTCGGCGGGGAGCTGTTTTTT
16	TRBV7-6	NA	TRBJ2-5	NA	CASSLVSGSYQETQYF	TGTGCCAGCAGCTTAGTGTCGGGTAGCTACCAAGAGACCCAGTACTTC
16	TRBV27	NA	TRBJ2-1	TRBD2	CASRLAVGGSYNEQFF	TGTGCCAGCCGCCTGGCGGTGGGGGGGTCCTACAATGAGCAGTTCTTC
15	TRBV6-1	NA	TRBJ2-3	TRBD1	CASSGTGGRSDTQYF	TGTGCCAGCAGCGGGACAGGGGGCCGCTCAGATACGCAGTATTTT
15	TRBV2	NA	TRBJ2-5	TRBD1	CASSEWETGSETQYF	TGTGCCAGCAGTGAATGGGAGACAGGGTCCGAGACCCAGTACTTC
14	TRBV29-1	NA	TRBJ2-1	TRBD1	CSVLDRGSYNEQFF	TGCAGCGTGTTAGACAGGGGCTCCTACAATGAGCAGTTCTTC
15	TRBV5-6	once	TRBJ2-5	NA	CASSWEQGPQETQYF	TGTGCCAGCAGCTGGGAACAGGGACCCCAAGAGACCCAGTACTTC
14	TRBV7-2	NA	TRBJ2-7	NA	CASSAGGLNYEQYF	TGTGCCAGCAGCGCCGGGGGTTTAAACTACGAGCAGTACTTC
14	TRBV4-1	NA	TRBJ2-7	NA	CASSLADGGYEQYF	TGCGCCAGCAGCCTTGCTGACGGGGGCTACGAGCAGTACTTC
12	TRBV30	once	TRBJ1-2	TRBD1	CAEDRENYGYTF	TGTGCCGAAGACAGGGAAAACTATGGCTACACCTTC
14	TRBV30	few	TRBJ2-7	TRBD2	CAWSTAGGTDEQYF	TGTGCCTGGAGTACTGCGGGGGGTACGGATGAGCAGTACTTC
16	TRBV13	NA	TRBJ2-1	NA	CASSPPDYISYNEQFF	TGTGCCAGCAGCCCCCCGGACTATATCTCCTACAATGAGCAGTTCTTC
16	TRBV28	NA	TRBJ2-1	TRBD2	CASSPYPSGIFYEQFF	TGTGCCAGCAGCCCTTACCCTAGCGGGATCTTCTATGAGCAGTTCTTC
18	TRBV7-6	NA	TRBJ2-7	TRBD2	CASSPGTSGRSLVYEQYF	TGTGCCAGCAGCCCCGGGACTAGCGGGAGGTCGCTAGTATACGAGCAGTACTTC
15	TRBV5-4	NA	TRBJ1-1	TRBD1	CASSFVTGDSTEAFF	TGTGCCAGCAGCTTCGTAACAGGGGATAGCACTGAAGCTTTCTTT
14	TRBV4-1	NA	TRBJ2-1	NA	CASSQDPDTNEQFF	TGCGCCAGCAGCCAAGATCCGGACACCAATGAGCAGTTCTTC
11	TRBV30	NA	TRBJ2-7	NA	CAWDSDYEQYF	TGTGCCTGGGACAGCGACTACGAGCAGTACTTC
15	TRBV6-6	NA	TRBJ2-1	TRBD2	CASSEVAGTNNEQFF	TGTGCCAGCAGTGAGGTAGCGGGGACAAACAATGAGCAGTTCTTC
14	TRBV11-3	NA	TRBJ2-1	TRBD2	CASSLASGYNEQFF	TGTGCCAGCAGCTTAGCTAGCGGATACAATGAGCAGTTCTTC
14	TRBV9	NA	TRBJ2-7	TRBD2	CASSVGEGTYEQYF	TGTGCCAGCAGCGTAGGGGAGGGGACCTACGAGCAGTACTTC
19	TRBV21-1	NA	TRBJ1-2	NA	CASRNDKGVGSISNYGYTF	TGTGCCAGCAGGAACGATAAAGGGGTGGGCTCTATATCTAACTATGGCTACACCTTC
15	TRBV27	NA	TRBJ2-5	NA	CASSLLTGSMETQYF	TGTGCCAGCAGTTTATTAACAGGGTCGATGGAGACCCAGTACTTC
14	TRBV27	NA	TRBJ1-2	NA	CASRNLLSAEGYTF	TGTGCCAGCAGGAATCTACTCAGCGCCGAAGGCTACACCTTC
12	TRBV11-2	NA	TRBJ1-1	NA	CASSSSLSEAFF	TGTGCCAGCAGCAGTAGTCTCTCTGAAGCTTTCTTT
17	TRBV4-1	NA	TRBJ2-1	TRBD2	CASSQDRAGGPRNEQFF	TGCGCCAGCAGCCAAGATCGGGCGGGAGGGCCTCGTAATGAGCAGTTCTTC
17	TRBV13	NA	TRBJ1-1	NA	CASSLVKGVNGDTEAFF	TGTGCCAGCAGCTTAGTTAAGGGGGTGAATGGTGACACTGAAGCTTTCTTT
16	TRBV5-4	few	TRBJ1-4	NA	CASSLTGVATNEKLFF	TGTGCCAGCAGCTTAACGGGGGTTGCAACTAATGAAAAACTGTTTTTT
19	TRBV6-1	NA	TRBJ1-6	TRBD1	CASSQGQTYRTGARSPLHF	TGTGCCAGCAGTCAAGGGCAAACGTATCGGACAGGGGCTAGGTCACCCCTCCACTTT
15	TRBV28	NA	TRBJ1-6	TRBD1	CASTIADRVSSPLHF	TGTGCCAGCACCATAGCGGACAGGGTTAGTTCACCCCTCCACTTT
15	TRBV13	NA	TRBJ2-1	TRBD2	CASSLGLAVYNEQFF	TGTGCCAGCAGCCTCGGACTAGCGGTATACAATGAGCAGTTCTTC
17	TRBV5-3	once	TRBJ2-1	TRBD2	CAGSRLAGGWHEDEQFF	TGTGCCGGTTCGAGACTAGCGGGAGGATGGCATGAGGATGAGCAGTTCTTC
13	TRBV27	NA	TRBJ1-4	NA	CASSLSGKAELFF	TGTGCCAGCAGTTTATCGGGAAAAGCGGAACTGTTTTTT
14	TRBV23-1	NA	TRBJ2-7	NA	CASGDFRAPYEQYF	TGCGCCAGCGGCGACTTCAGGGCCCCCTACGAGCAGTACTTC
14	TRBV6-5	once	TRBJ1-5	NA	CASTSGQSAGPQHF	TGTGCCAGCACCTCCGGACAGTCTGCTGGGCCCCAGCATTTT
17	TRBV9	NA	TRBJ2-7	TRBD2	CASSPRGGGTSSYEQYF	TGTGCCAGCAGCCCCCGGGGCGGGGGGACCAGCTCCTACGAGCAGTACTTC
14	TRBV30	NA	TRBJ1-6	NA	CAWSIGTVNSPLHF	TGTGCCTGGAGTATCGGGACTGTCAATTCACCCCTCCACTTT
15	TRBV30	NA	TRBJ2-7	TRBD2	CACPRGSGIRDEQYF	TGTGCCTGCCCTAGGGGTAGCGGGATCCGGGACGAGCAGTACTTC
15	TRBV19	once	TRBJ1-5	NA	CASSPDSYSNQPQHF	TGTGCCAGTAGCCCAGACAGCTATAGCAATCAGCCCCAGCATTTT
15	TRBV27	NA	TRBJ2-7	TRBD1	CASSPGTGLTYEQYF	TGTGCCAGCAGTCCTGGGACAGGATTAACCTACGAGCAGTACTTC
17	TRBV14	NA	TRBJ2-1	NA	CASSQEVGAGQYNEQFF	TGTGCCAGCAGCCAAGAAGTTGGGGCCGGACAGTACAATGAGCAGTTCTTC
16	TRBV4-3	few	TRBJ1-3	NA	CASSQDAPISGNTIYF	TGCGCCAGCAGCCAAGATGCGCCTATCTCTGGAAACACCATATATTTT
14	TRBV28	NA	TRBJ2-5	NA	CASSPTPPQETQYF	TGTGCCAGCAGCCCCACACCCCCCCAAGAGACCCAGTACTTC
15	TRBV7-9	once	TRBJ2-7	TRBD1	CASSLMGQGLYEQYF	TGTGCCAGCAGCTTAATGGGACAGGGACTTTACGAGCAGTACTTC
14	TRBV28	NA	TRBJ1-5	NA	CASSLGGFDPPQHF	TGTGCCAGCAGTTTGGGAGGGTTCGATCCGCCCCAGCATTTT
12	TRBV30	NA	TRBJ1-1	NA	CAWSVAGIEAFF	TGTGCCTGGAGTGTAGCCGGGATTGAGGCTTTCTTT
16	TRBV5-1	NA	TRBJ2-1	TRBD1	CASSLSGGSSANEQFF	TGCGCCAGCAGCTTATCAGGGGGCAGTTCTGCCAATGAGCAGTTCTTC
15	TRBV25-1	NA	TRBJ2-3	NA	CASSEFSSVEDTQYF	TGTGCCAGCAGTGAATTTAGTAGCGTGGAAGATACGCAGTATTTT
14	TRBV10-2	NA	TRBJ1-2	NA	CASSESRAVYGYTF	TGCGCCAGCAGTGAGTCCAGGGCGGTCTATGGCTACACCTTC
17	TRBV7-9	NA	TRBJ2-1	TRBD2	CASSLVGLAGGGNEQFF	TGTGCCAGCAGCTTGGTGGGACTAGCGGGAGGCGGGAATGAGCAGTTCTTC
16	TRBV4-1	NA	TRBJ1-1	NA	CASSQGGPSGNTEAFF	TGCGCCAGCAGCCAGGGAGGTCCTAGCGGGAACACTGAAGCTTTCTTT
15	TRBV9	once	TRBJ1-6	NA	CASSVEDSSYSPLHF	TGTGCCAGCAGCGTAGAAGACAGTAGTTATTCACCCCTCCACTTT
15	TRBV21-1	NA	TRBJ1-2	NA	CASRISGSPGKGYTF	TGTGCCAGCAGAATTTCGGGGAGCCCGGGCAAGGGCTACACCTTC
17	TRBV19	NA	TRBJ1-2	TRBD1	CASSYVRQGAVNYGYTF	TGTGCCAGTAGTTACGTACGACAGGGGGCCGTAAACTATGGCTACACCTTC